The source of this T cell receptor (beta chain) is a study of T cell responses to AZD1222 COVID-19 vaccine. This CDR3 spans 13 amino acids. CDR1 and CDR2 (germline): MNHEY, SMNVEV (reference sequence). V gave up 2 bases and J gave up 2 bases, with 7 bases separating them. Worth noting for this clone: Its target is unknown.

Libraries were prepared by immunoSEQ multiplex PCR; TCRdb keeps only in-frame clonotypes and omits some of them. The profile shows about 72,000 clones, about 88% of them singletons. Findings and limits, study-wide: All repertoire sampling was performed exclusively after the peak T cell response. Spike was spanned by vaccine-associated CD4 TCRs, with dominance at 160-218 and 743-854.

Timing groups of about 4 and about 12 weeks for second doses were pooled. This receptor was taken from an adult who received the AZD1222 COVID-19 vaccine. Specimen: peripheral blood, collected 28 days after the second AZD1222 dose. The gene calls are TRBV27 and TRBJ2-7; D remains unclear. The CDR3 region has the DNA TGTGCCAGCAGTTTACACCGGGCCTACGAGCAGTACTTC. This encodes CASSLHRAYEQYF.